The clone carrying this TCR beta chain is medium-sized. Its antigen is unidentified. This sample stems from a study of T cell repertoires in aging, cancer and after chemotherapy. Study-level background: Pre- and post-chemotherapy samples were paired from glioblastoma patients treated with temozolomide-based therapy. The full dataset contained about 10 million TCR reads. Findings of the study overall: Median generation probability rose over the chemotherapy interval in each cancer cohort, suggesting rebound thymic output. In healthy donors, age-related TCR diversity loss mainly reflected lost richness.

Amplification of TCR beta used genomic DNA extracted from peripheral blood. The CDR3 consists of 16 residues. V was trimmed by 4 bases and J by 0 bases, leaving 12 bases between them. Germline V gene lookup returns CDR1 LGHNA and CDR2 YSLEER. Rearranged V-D-J TRB sequences were amplified with a mixed TRB-A/B primer pool. One entry per CDR3 protein, called by TCRdb with MiXCR from the multiplex PCR reads. This sample has a few thousand distinct CDR3 sequences, with about 20% found just once. The origin of this receptor is a human donor with a solid tumor. V and J are TRBV4-3 and TRBJ2-2; D unclear. Sequencing was done on a sample of blood. The CDR3 DNA reads as TGCGCCAGCAGCCCAAAAGGCGGAGCGAACACCGGGGAGCTGTTTTTT. Residues: CASSPKGGANTGELFF.